A selection of T cell receptor beta chains follows, all from one sample in a study of T cells after yellow fever vaccination. TCRdb re-derived calls from the 5' RACE reads in MiXCR, one entry per CDR3 protein. Of about 96,000 distinct CDR3 sequences detected, approximately 9% appear once; the ten largest clones hold roughly 15%. Sample: CD8+ T cells not binding an NS4B(214-222) dextramer, sorted from PBMCs, taken around 15 days after the first yellow fever vaccination. The receptors stem from a man between 18 and 29 years old who received the YFV17D yellow fever vaccine. Both conserved end residues are part of each CDR3. D genes are given only for firm matches. Size is stated for part of the rows, as once, few or many counts, or as a class when the clone is expanded.

size	D	J	V	DNA	CDR3
few	TRBD1	TRBJ1-4	TRBV11-2	TGTGCCAGCAGCTTAGGCGACAGGGCTGATGAAAAACTGTTTTTT	CASSLGDRADEKLFF
few	TRBD1	TRBJ2-1	TRBV6-8	TGTGCCAGCAGTCCGGGACAGGGAAATGAGCAGTTCTTC	CASSPGQGNEQFF
-	-	TRBJ1-1	TRBV13	TGTGCCAGCAGCCGAATCAAGGGGGACACTGAAGCTTTCTTT	CASSRIKGDTEAFF
-	-	TRBJ2-3	TRBV7-3	TGTGCCAGCAGTCTCCTTGCAGGCCCAGGGGATACGCAGTATTTT	CASSLLAGPGDTQYF
few	-	TRBJ1-5	TRBV19	TGTGCCAGTAGTGATTTTCATCGGGGCAATCAGCCCCAGCATTTT	CASSDFHRGNQPQHF
many	-	TRBJ2-2	TRBV27	TGTGCCAGCAGTTTATCGGCGGGCGACGACACCGGGGAGCTGTTTTTT	CASSLSAGDDTGELFF
-	TRBD1	TRBJ2-1	TRBV11-2	TGTGCCAGCACCTTTGGGACAGGGTACACTGAGCAGTTCTTC	CASTFGTGYTEQFF
-	-	TRBJ1-2	TRBV7-8	TGTGCCAGCAGCTTAGTGGTTAGAACAACTCCTAACTATGGCTACACCTTC	CASSLVVRTTPNYGYTF
few	TRBD2	TRBJ2-5	TRBV7-6	TGTGCCAGCAGTCCGCTAGCGGGGGGGTACCAAGAGACCCAGTACTTC	CASSPLAGGYQETQYF
many	TRBD1	TRBJ1-5	TRBV20-1	TGCAGTGCTAGAGCTCCGGGACAGGGCAATCAGCCCCAGCATTTT	CSARAPGQGNQPQHF